The text below deals with one TCR beta chain. Its target is not known. The germline CDR1 and CDR2 sequences are MGHDK and SYGVNS. The CDR3 has 18 residues. J gave up 0 bases and V 7 bases, and 11 bases lay outside the gene matches. Use of 60 Vbeta and 13 Jbeta primers characterized the PCR. The repertoire was sequenced with immunoSEQ multiplex PCR; TCRdb's copy has only in-frame clones and lacks some. The sample lists approximately 200,000 clones; roughly 83% were seen once. The entry originates in a study of cytomegalovirus exposure and HLA in healthy donors. Overall study findings and caveats: Common viral pathogens were later found to be apparently linked to several of the most significant clusters.

The rearrangement joins TRBV25-1 to TRBJ2-2; TRBD2 matches at 10 bases. Sequencing was carried out using PBMCs. The source of this sequence is a boy aged 5 to 17 in good health and CMV-seronegative. CDR3 DNA: TGTGCCAGCACAGGGCCGGTACTAGCGGGGACGAACACCGGGGAGCTGTTTTTT. Translating it yields CASTGPVLAGTNTGELFF.